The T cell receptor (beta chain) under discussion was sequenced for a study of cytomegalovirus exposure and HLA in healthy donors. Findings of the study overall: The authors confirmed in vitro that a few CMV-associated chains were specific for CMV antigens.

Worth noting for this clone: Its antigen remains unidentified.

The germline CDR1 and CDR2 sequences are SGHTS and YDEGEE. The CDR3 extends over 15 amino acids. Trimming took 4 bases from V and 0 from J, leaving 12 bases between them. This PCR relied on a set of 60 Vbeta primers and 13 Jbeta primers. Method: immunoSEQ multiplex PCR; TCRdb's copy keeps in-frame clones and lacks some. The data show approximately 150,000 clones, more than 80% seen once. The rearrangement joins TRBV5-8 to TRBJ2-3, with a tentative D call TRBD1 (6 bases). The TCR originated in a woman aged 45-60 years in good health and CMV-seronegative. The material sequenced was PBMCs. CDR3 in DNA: TGTGCCAGCAGCGTGGGTCAGGGGAGCACAGATACGCAGTATTTT. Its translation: CASSVGQGSTDTQYF.